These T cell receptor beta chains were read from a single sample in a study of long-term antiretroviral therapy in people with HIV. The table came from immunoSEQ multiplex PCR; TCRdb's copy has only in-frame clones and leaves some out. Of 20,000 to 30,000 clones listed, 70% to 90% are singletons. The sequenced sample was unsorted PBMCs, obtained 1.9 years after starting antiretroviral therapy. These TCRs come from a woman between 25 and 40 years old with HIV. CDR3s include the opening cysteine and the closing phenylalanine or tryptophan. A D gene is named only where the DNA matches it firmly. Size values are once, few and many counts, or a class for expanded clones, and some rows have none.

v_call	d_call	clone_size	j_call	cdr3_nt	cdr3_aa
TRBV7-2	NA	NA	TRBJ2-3	TGTGCCAGCAGCCCACGGACGTGGGGACTCACAGATACGCAGTATTTT	CASSPRTWGLTDTQYF
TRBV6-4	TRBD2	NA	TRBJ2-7	TGTGCCAGCAGTGCCTATAGCGGGGCGGGCTACGAGCAGTACTTC	CASSAYSGAGYEQYF
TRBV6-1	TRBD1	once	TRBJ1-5	TGTGCCAGCAGTGAAGGCGCAGGGGGCACTCAGCCCCAGCATTTT	CASSEGAGGTQPQHF
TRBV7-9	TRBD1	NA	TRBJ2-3	TGTGCCAGCAGCCTACCACGTACGACAGGGGGTACAGATACGCAGTATTTT	CASSLPRTTGGTDTQYF
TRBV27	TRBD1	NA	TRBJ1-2	TGTGCCAGCTCCCCTCGGACAGGGCGAACTTCCTATGGCTACACCTTC	CASSPRTGRTSYGYTF
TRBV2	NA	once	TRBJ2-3	TGTGCCAGCACCCTCCTAGAGGTAGATACGCAGTATTTT	CASTLLEVDTQYF
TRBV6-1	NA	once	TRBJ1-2	TGTGCCAGCAGCAGCAGGGAACACCCCAATGGCTACACCTTC	CASSSREHPNGYTF
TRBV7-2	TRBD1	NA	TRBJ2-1	TGTGCCAGCAGCCCGGACAGGTCCAATGAGCAGTTCTTC	CASSPDRSNEQFF
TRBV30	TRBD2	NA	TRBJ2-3	TGTGCTTTGGGCGGGGGGGGCCCAGATACGCAGTATTTT	CALGGGGPDTQYF
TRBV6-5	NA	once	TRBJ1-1	TGTGCCAGCAGTACCCGGACAGTTCCGAACACTGAAGCTTTCTTT	CASSTRTVPNTEAFF
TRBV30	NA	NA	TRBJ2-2	TGTGCCTGGGAAGGGCCGGGCGGGGAGCTGTTTTTT	CAWEGPGGELFF
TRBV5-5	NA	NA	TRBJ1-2	TGTGCCAGCAGCTTGTTCGGCAAAATGGAGGGCCCGCCGGGCTACACCTTC	CASSLFGKMEGPPGYTF
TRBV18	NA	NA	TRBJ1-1	TGTGCCAGCTCCCCGGAACTGAACACTGAAGCTTTCTTT	CASSPELNTEAFF
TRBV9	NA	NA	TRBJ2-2	TGTGCCAGCAGCGTACTAGAGGGGTACTCGAACACCGGGGAGCTGTTTTTT	CASSVLEGYSNTGELFF
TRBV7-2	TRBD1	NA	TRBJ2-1	TGTGCCAGCAGCGCCACAGGGGGCGCTTTCGATGAGCAGTTCTTC	CASSATGGAFDEQFF
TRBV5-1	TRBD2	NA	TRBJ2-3	TGCGCCAGCAGCTTGGGACTAGCGGGCGGCACAGATACGCAGTATTTT	CASSLGLAGGTDTQYF
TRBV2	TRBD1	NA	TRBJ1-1	TGTGCCAGCAAGATTGGGCTCCGGGACAGGGCGAACACTGAAGCTTTCTTT	CASKIGLRDRANTEAFF
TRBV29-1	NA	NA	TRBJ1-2	TGCAGCGTTGGAAACCTAGGGGGACCTGGCTACACCTTC	CSVGNLGGPGYTF
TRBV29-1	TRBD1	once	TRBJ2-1	TGCAGCGTTGACCGGGACAGGGGCAATGAGCAGTTCTTC	CSVDRDRGNEQFF
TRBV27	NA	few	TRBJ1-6	TGTGCCAGCAGTATCGGTCCCGGGAATAATTCACCCCTCCACTTT	CASSIGPGNNSPLHF
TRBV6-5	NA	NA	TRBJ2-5	TGTGCCAGCAGTTTCGACAGGCAAGAGACCCAGTACTTC	CASSFDRQETQYF
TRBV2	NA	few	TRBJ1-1	TGTGCCAGCAGAACGGCAGGACAGCGAAACACTGAAGCTTTCTTT	CASRTAGQRNTEAFF
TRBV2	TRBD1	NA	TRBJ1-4	TGTGCCAGCAGTGAAGCCGACAGGGCCCTTTACGAGGCAACTAATGAAAAACTGTTTTTT	CASSEADRALYEATNEKLFF
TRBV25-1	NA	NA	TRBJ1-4	TGTGCCAGCAGTGAATTTCGGACAGCAACTAATGAAAAACTGTTTTTT	CASSEFRTATNEKLFF
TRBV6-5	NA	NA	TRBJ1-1	TGTGCCAGCAGCCCAGAAGGCAGAGACACTGAAGCTTTCTTT	CASSPEGRDTEAFF
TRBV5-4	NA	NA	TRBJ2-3	TGTGCCAGCAGCTTAAGTGCGGGTCACACAGATACGCAGTATTTT	CASSLSAGHTDTQYF
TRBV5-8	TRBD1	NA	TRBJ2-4	TGTGCCAGCAGCCGACGGACAGGCAACATTCAGTACTTC	CASSRRTGNIQYF
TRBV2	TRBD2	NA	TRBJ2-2	TGTGCCAGCACTCCGACTAGCGGGTACACCGGGGAGCTGTTTTTT	CASTPTSGYTGELFF
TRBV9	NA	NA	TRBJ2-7	TGTGCCAGCAGCGTATTCGGGGGGCCTTCTACCTACGAGCAGTACTTC	CASSVFGGPSTYEQYF
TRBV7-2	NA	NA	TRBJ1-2	TGTGCCAGCAGCAGTAGCACAGGGTCTGGTGGCTACACCTTC	CASSSSTGSGGYTF
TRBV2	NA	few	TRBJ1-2	TGTGCCAGCAGTGGGCAAGACAGGCACTTCTTC	CASSGQDRHFF
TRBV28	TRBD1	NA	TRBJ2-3	TGTGCCAGCAGTACGGGACAGCTCCGCACAGATACGCAGTATTTT	CASSTGQLRTDTQYF
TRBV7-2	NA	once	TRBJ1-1	TGTGCCAGCAGCTTAACAGCTTTGAACACTGAAGCTTTCTTT	CASSLTALNTEAFF
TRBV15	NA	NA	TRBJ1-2	TGTGCCACCAGCAGAGATACCGGGACTAACTATGGCTACACCTTC	CATSRDTGTNYGYTF
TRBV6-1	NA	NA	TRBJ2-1	TGTGCCAGCAGTGAAATGTTTGGGTCAGGGTCATGGAATGAGCAGTTCTTC	CASSEMFGSGSWNEQFF
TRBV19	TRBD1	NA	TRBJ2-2	TGTGCCAGTGGGCAGGGGGCAAAGTGGGACACCGGGGAGCTGTTTTTT	CASGQGAKWDTGELFF
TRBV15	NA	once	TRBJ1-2	TGTGCCACCAGCAGAGATGTGAATAACTATGGCTACACCTTC	CATSRDVNNYGYTF
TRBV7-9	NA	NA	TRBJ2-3	TGTGCCAGCAGCTTAGGGAGGGGGGTCACAGATACGCAGTATTTT	CASSLGRGVTDTQYF
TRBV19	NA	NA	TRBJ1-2	TGTGCCAGTAGTTCCGTCGGACAGTTCAACTATGGCTACACCTTC	CASSSVGQFNYGYTF
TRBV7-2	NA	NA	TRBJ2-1	TGTGCCAGCAGCCCCAGTGAAAGTAATGAGCAGTTCTTC	CASSPSESNEQFF
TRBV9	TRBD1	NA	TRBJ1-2	TGTGCCAGCAGCCGACAGGGAGAAAACTATGGCTACACCTTC	CASSRQGENYGYTF
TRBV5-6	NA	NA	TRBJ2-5	TGTGCCAGCAGCTTGGGACCGGCCAAAGAGACCCAGTACTTC	CASSLGPAKETQYF
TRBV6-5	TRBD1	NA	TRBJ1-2	TGTGCCACTTTTTCGACAGGGGCTTTTGGCTACACCTTC	CATFSTGAFGYTF
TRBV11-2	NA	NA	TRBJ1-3	TGTGCCAGCAGAGAAAGCTCTGGAAACACCATATATTTT	CASRESSGNTIYF
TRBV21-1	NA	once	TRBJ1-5	TGTGCCACCCTCCCGGGCAGCCTGTATAGCAATCAGCCCCAGCATTTT	CATLPGSLYSNQPQHF
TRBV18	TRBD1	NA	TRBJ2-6	TGTGCCAGCTCACAGAATCTACAGGGGTCCCGCGGGGCCAACGTCCTGACTTTC	CASSQNLQGSRGANVLTF
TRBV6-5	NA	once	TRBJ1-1	TGTGCCAGCAGTACCGGTGGGGGGCCCACTGAAGCTTTCTTT	CASSTGGGPTEAFF
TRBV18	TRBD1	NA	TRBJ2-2	TGTGCCAGCTCACCACAGGGGGCTACGAACACCGGGGAGCTGTTTTTT	CASSPQGATNTGELFF
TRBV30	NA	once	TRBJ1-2	TGTGCCTGGAGTGTAGGGGGTGGGGGCTACACCTTC	CAWSVGGGGYTF
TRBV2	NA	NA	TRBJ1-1	TGTGCCAGCAGTGTGCTCCCTCCAGCGGCGGCAGAAGCTTTCTTT	CASSVLPPAAAEAFF
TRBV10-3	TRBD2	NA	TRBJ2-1	TGTGCCATCAGTGAGAGAAGTAGCGGGGACAATGAGCAGTTCTTC	CAISERSSGDNEQFF
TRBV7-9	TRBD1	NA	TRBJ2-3	TGTGCCAGCGGCATGACAGGGGGCACAGATACGCAGTATTTT	CASGMTGGTDTQYF
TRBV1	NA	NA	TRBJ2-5	TGCACCAGCAGCCAAGAGGCACTAGCGGGGGGGCAAGAGACCCAGTACTTC	CTSSQEALAGGQETQYF
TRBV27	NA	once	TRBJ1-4	TGTGCCAGCAGTTTAAATGATGGTAGACGCCTTAATGAAAAACTGTTTTTT	CASSLNDGRRLNEKLFF
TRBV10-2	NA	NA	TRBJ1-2	TGCGCCACCTGGACGTTTACTAACTATGGCTACACCTTC	CATWTFTNYGYTF
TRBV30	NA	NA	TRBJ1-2	TGTGCCTGGAGTGCAGGGACTGCTAACTATGGCTACACCTTC	CAWSAGTANYGYTF
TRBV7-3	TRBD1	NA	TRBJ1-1	TGTGCCAGCAGCCCCCCCGGGACAGGTTTAGCTTTCTTT	CASSPPGTGLAFF
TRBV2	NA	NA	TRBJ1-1	TGTGCCAGCAGTGTGATCGAGCGGAACACTGAAGCTTTCTTT	CASSVIERNTEAFF